The present entry profiles one TCR beta chain with its context. Antigen unknown. These data come from a study of brain metastases from non-small cell lung cancer. CDR1 KGHSH and CDR2 LQKENI come from the germline V gene. The length of the CDR3 is 16 residues. With V trimmed by 1 base and J by 1 base, 6 bases remained unmatched. The study, taken as a whole, reports: Compared with primary tumors, brain metastases showed less T-cell infiltration. Metastases had sparse T cells but largely shared repertoires with primaries. Expanded T-cell clones appeared in more than 60% of brain metastases over primaries.

Some clones are missing from TCRdb's copy, which holds only in-frame ones; the method was immunoSEQ multiplex PCR. The sample contains over 1,400 clones, roughly 84% of which appear only once. The chain has TRBV18 and TRBJ2-7; the match to TRBD1 covers 8 bases. Material: tissue from a brain metastasis. The source is a donor aged 40 or over with non-small cell lung cancer. The CDR3 loop is CASSPLPGQGSYEQYF. In DNA, the CDR3 is TGTGCCAGCTCACCACTCCCCGGACAGGGTTCCTACGAGCAGTACTTC.